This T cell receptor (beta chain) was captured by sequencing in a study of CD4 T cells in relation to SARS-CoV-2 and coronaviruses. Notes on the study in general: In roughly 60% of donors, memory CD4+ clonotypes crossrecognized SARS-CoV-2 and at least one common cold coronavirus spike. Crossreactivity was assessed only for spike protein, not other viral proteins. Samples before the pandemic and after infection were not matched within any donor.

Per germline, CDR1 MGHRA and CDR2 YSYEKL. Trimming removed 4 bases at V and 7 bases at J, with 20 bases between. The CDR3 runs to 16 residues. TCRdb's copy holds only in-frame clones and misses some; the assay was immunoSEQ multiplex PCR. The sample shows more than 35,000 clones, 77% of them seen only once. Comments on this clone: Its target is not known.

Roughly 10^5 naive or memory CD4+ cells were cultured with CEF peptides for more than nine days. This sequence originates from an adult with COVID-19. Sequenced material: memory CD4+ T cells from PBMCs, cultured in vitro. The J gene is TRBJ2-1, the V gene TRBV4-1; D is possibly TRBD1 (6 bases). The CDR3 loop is CASSPFRGPSLNEQFF. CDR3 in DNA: TGCGCCAGCAGCCCATTCAGGGGCCCCTCGCTAAATGAGCAGTTCTTC.